The T cell receptor beta chain described here comes from a study of a mutant IDH1 vaccine in newly diagnosed glioma. As for the study in general: Pretreatment consisted of radiotherapy, temozolomide, or both, with most receiving both. Week 47 marked visit V13, whereas week 35 marked visit V12. Broader study findings: Of the patients, 93.3% had vaccine-induced immune responses. Pseudoprogression apparently lacked any relation to changes in top peripheral T cell clonotypes.

This clone was found a few times. What it recognizes is unknown. Produced via immunoSEQ multiplex PCR; TCRdb's table is partial and in-frame only. Of tens of thousands of clones detected, 80% to 85% appear once; the ten largest clones hold 9.5% to 15%. The time point was: week 35, safety follow-up. Each dose delivered 300 ug of mutant IDH1 20-mer peptide subcutaneously with imiquimod. The CDR3 runs to 12 residues. Germline V gene data show CDR1 as GTSNPN and CDR2 as SVGIG (reference sequence). The trim removed 8 bases at V and 5 bases at J, leaving 5 bases unmatched. Sequencing was performed on PBMCs, taken from a glioma patient whose treatment included an IDH1 peptide vaccine. The TCR originated in a man aged 18 to 29 with glioma. This sequence joins TRBV30 and TRBJ1-4, with TRBD1 identical over 7 bases. CDR3 residues: CAGARGNEKLFF. DNA for the CDR3: TGTGCCGGGGCCAGGGGGAATGAAAAACTGTTTTTT.